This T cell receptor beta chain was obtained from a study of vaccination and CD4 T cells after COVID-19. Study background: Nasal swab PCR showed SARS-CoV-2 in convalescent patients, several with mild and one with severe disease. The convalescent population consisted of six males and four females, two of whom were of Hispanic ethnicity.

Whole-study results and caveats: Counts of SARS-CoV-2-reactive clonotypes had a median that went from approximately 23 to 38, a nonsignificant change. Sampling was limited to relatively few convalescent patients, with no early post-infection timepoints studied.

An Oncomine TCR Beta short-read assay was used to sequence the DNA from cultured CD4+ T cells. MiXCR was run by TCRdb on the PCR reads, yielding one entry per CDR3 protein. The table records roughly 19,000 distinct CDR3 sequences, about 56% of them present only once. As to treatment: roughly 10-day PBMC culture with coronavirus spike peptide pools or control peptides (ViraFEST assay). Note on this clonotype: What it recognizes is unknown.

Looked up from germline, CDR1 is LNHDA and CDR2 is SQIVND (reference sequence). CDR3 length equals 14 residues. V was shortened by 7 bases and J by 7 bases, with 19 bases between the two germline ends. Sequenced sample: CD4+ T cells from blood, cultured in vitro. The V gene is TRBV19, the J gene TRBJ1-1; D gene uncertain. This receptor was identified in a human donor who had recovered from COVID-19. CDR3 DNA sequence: TGTGCCAGTAACCCCCACGGAGTCTTGATTGAAGCTTTCTTT. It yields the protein CASNPHGVLIEAFF.